This T cell receptor (beta chain) stems from a study of cytomegalovirus exposure and HLA in healthy donors. This clone has just one count. With 60 Vbeta and 13 Jbeta primers, the PCR was carried out. TCRdb's copy holds only in-frame clones and misses some; the assay was immunoSEQ multiplex PCR. The table records some 100,000 clones, around three quarters of them present only once. Trimming cost V 4 bases and J 6 bases; bases outside gene matches: 20. The CDR3 consists of 19 residues. Germline lookup yields CDR1 SGHRS and CDR2 YFSETQ. Sample: PBMCs. This clonotype was obtained from a woman aged 45-60 years in good health and CMV-seropositive. The V gene is TRBV5-1, the J gene TRBJ2-3, with TRBD2 matching over 10 bases. In DNA form, the CDR3 reads TGCGCCAGCAGCACCCGGGGTAGCGGGGGGTTCTCGATTGTGGATACGCAGTATTTT. It yields the protein CASSTRGSGGFSIVDTQYF. Full variable domain (outside the CDR3, taken from reference TRBV5-1 and TRBJ2-3): KAGVTQTPRYLIKTRGQQVTLSCSPISGHRSVSWYQQTPGQGLQFLFEYFSETQRNKGNFPGRFSGRQFSNSRSEMNVSTLELGDSALYLCASSTRGSGGFSIVDTQYFGPGTRLTVL.